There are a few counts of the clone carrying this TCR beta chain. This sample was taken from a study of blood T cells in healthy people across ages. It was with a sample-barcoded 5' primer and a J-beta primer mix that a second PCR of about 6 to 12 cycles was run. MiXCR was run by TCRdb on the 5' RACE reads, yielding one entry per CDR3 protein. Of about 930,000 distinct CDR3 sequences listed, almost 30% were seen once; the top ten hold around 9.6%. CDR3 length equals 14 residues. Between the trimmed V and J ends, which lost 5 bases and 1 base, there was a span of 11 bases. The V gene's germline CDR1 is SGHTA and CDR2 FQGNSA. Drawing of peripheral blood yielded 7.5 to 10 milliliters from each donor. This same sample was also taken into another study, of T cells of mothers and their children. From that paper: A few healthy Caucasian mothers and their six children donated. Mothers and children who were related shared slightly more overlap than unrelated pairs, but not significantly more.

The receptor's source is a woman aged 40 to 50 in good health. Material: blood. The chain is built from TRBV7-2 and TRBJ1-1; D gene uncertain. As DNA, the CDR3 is TGTGCCAGCAGCCTGCACAAGGGGAACACTGAAGCTTTCTTT. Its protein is CASSLHKGNTEAFF. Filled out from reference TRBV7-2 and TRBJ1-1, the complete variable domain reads GAGVSQSPSNKVTEKGKDVELRCDPISGHTALYWYRQSLGQGLEFLIYFQGNSAPDKSGLPSDRFSAERTGGSVSTLTIQRTQQEDSAVYLCASSLHKGNTEAFFGQGTRLTVV.